The 18 T cell receptor beta chains below were found in one sample sequenced in a study of relationships among human T cell subsets. The Th1 cells were the flow-through after CD25, CD56 and CD294 bead selections. TCR alpha and beta CDR3s were amplified from mRNA by semiquantitative ARM-PCR. Tagged nested gene-specific primers were used first, then communal superprimers amplified exponentially. TCRdb processed the multiplex PCR reads anew with MiXCR; each CDR3 protein has one entry. The table records 10,000 to 15,000 distinct CDR3 sequences, 67% of them present only once. The specimen sequenced was CD4+ Th1 cells sorted from blood. The origin of the receptors is a man aged 40-50 years in good health.

CDR3 residues: CASSLASFNSPLHF. The CDR3 region has the DNA TGTGCCAGCAGCTTGGCGTCTTTCAATTCACCCCTCCACTTT. This sequence joins TRBV7-9 and TRBJ1-6; D is ambiguous. Trimming took 3 bases from V and 7 from J, leaving 10 bases between them. Germline assignment: CDR1 SEHNR and CDR2 FQNEAQ (reference sequence). The CDR3 has 14 amino acids.

V and J are TRBV20-1 and TRBJ1-5; D uncertain. Trimming took off 3 bases at V and 9 bases at J, with 6 bases between the two ends. The CDR3 length is 10 residues. Germline CDR1 reads DFQATT; CDR2 reads SNEGSKA (reference sequence). The CDR3 nucleotides are TGCAGTGCTAGTAGTGGGCCCCAGCATTTT. Translating gives CSASSGPQHF.

The chain joins TRBV12-3 or TRBV12-4 to TRBJ1-2; D may be TRBD1 (6 bases). V lost 2 bases to trimming and J lost 6 bases, with 10 bases between them. The CDR3 is made up of 13 amino acids. CDR3 sequence reads: CASSLMGADGYTF. In DNA, the CDR3 is TGTGCCAGCAGTTTAATGGGGGCAGATGGCTACACCTTC.

The V and J genes are TRBV28 and TRBJ1-4, with unresolved D. Per germline, CDR1 MDHEN and CDR2 SYDVKM. V lost 11 bases and J lost 8, with 18 bases in between. The CDR3 has 13 residues. CDR3: CAGQVELGEKLFF. DNA for the CDR3: TGTGCCGGCCAAGTGGAGTTGGGAGAAAAACTGTTTTTT.

The rearrangement joins TRBV7-9 to TRBJ1-1; D is unclear. Trimming stripped 2 bases from V and 3 bases from J, with 7 bases between. The CDR3 is made up of 13 amino acids. CDR1 and CDR2 (germline): SEHNR, FQNEAQ (reference sequence). Here the CDR3 DNA reads TGTGCCAGCAGCTTAATTTCGGACACTGAAGCTTTCTTT. It codes for CASSLISDTEAFF.

V usage is TRBV4-1 and J usage is TRBJ2-5, with D possibly being TRBD2 (5 bases). Deletions cut 4 bases from V and 3 bases from J, with 12 bases between. From germline, CDR1 is MGHRA and CDR2 YSYEKL. CDR3 length: 14 residues. CDR3 nucleotide sequence: TGCGCCAGCAGCCCCTCCGGGGTCGAAGAGACCCAGTACTTC. Translation: CASSPSGVEETQYF.

The chain uses TRBV3-1 and TRBJ1-2; TRBD1 matches at 7 bases. Unmatched junction bases numbered 5, after V lost 2 bases and J lost 5 bases. This CDR3 spans 14 amino acids. Germline-derived CDR1 and CDR2 are LGHDT and YNNKEL (reference sequence). The CDR3 DNA is TGTGCCAGCAGCCAACCGGGACAGCCGTATGGCTACACCTTC. Protein sequence: CASSQPGQPYGYTF.

This clonotype has a single count. The rearrangement uses TRBV2 and TRBJ2-3; D unresolved. This CDR3 has 14 amino acids. V was cut by 3 bases and J by 0 bases, with 7 bases left in between. Germline CDR1 reads SNHLY; CDR2 reads FYNNEI. CDR3 in DNA: TGTGCCAGCAGTGATGAGGAGAGCACAGATACGCAGTATTTT. It translates to CASSDEESTDTQYF.

This clonotype occurred a few times. This chain links TRBV28 with TRBJ2-3; D may be TRBD2 (5 bases). This CDR3 spans 13 amino acids. Germline CDR1 MDHEN, CDR2 SYDVKM. Deletions cut 6 bases from V and 4 bases from J, with 11 bases between. CDR3 in DNA: TGTGCCAGCAGGAATCTCGGGGCAGATACGCAGTATTTT. Residues: CASRNLGADTQYF.

V usage is TRBV28 and J usage is TRBJ1-1; D is possibly TRBD1 (6 bases). The CDR3 extends over 13 amino acids. V shed 8 bases and J shed 4 bases, with 14 bases lying between them. CDR1 MDHEN and CDR2 SYDVKM come from the germline V gene. CDR3 coding DNA: TGTGCCAGCGGACTACAGGGAGGCACTGAAGCTTTCTTT. Translated: CASGLQGGTEAFF.

The chain recombines TRBV29-1 with TRBJ2-1; perhaps TRBD2 as D (6 bases). The CDR3 has 14 residues. CDR1 and CDR2 from the germline V gene are SQVTM and ANQGSEA. V was cut by 7 bases and J by 3 bases, with 16 bases left in between. The CDR3 coding sequence is TGCAGCGGAAGAGGCGCGGGAAGCTACAATGAGCAGTTCTTC. Its translation is CSGRGAGSYNEQFF.

About this clonotype itself: The CDR3 end shows no conserved phenylalanine or tryptophan, and so a read error is likely. CDR3 in DNA: TGTGCCAGCAGTTGGACTAGCGGGAGGGAAGAGACCCAGTACCTC. It yields the protein CASSWTSGREETQYL. The gene calls are TRBV28 and TRBJ2-5; 15 positions agree with TRBD2. This CDR3 is built from 15 residues. The J segment lost 3 bases and the V segment lost 4 bases, leaving 0 bases of the junction unmatched. Germline V CDR1 and CDR2: MDHEN, SYDVKM.

This rearrangement joins TRBV28 to TRBJ1-3, with 7 bases identical to TRBD1. This CDR3 has 18 residues. CDR1 MDHEN and CDR2 SYDVKM come from the germline V gene. V shed 5 bases and J 0 bases; nucleotides not matched to a gene: 13. As DNA, the CDR3 is TGTGCCAGCAGTCCGCCTAAGGGGGCTCAATTCTCTGGAAACACCATATATTTT. Translation: CASSPPKGAQFSGNTIYF.

The CDR3 protein is CASSGTVAGSYNEQFF. For the CDR3, the DNA is TGTGCCAGCAGTGGGACTGTAGCGGGGTCCTACAATGAGCAGTTCTTC. J is TRBJ2-1 and V is TRBV28; 8 bases align to TRBD2. This CDR3 has 16 amino acids. Germline CDR1 reads MDHEN; CDR2 reads SYDVKM. The V and J ends lost 5 bases and 1 base, in that order; junction bases with no gene match: 7.

The chain recombines TRBV5-1 with TRBJ2-5; D might be TRBD1 (6 bases). CDR1 is SGHRS and CDR2 is YFSETQ in the germline V gene. The germline V and J ends were trimmed by 0 bases and 1 base, with 7 bases remaining between them. The CDR3 consists of 14 residues. The CDR3 is CASSLVGGQETQYF. The CDR3 region has the DNA TGCGCCAGCAGCTTGGTAGGGGGCCAAGAGACCCAGTACTTC.

V is TRBV19 and J is TRBJ1-2; 7 bases match TRBD1. Germline V gives CDR1 LNHDA, CDR2 SQIVND (reference sequence). The junction had 11 bases not matched to a gene; V was cut back by 5 bases and J by 2 bases. This CDR3 is 16 amino acids long. DNA for the CDR3: TGTGCCAGTAGTCCCGTTGCGATGACAGGGAACTATGGCTACACCTTC. Its translation: CASSPVAMTGNYGYTF.

The J gene is TRBJ2-3, the V gene TRBV29-1, with TRBD2 identical over 8 bases. V trimming: 7 bases; J trimming: 4 bases; junction bases outside the gene matches: 13. The V gene's germline CDR1 is SQVTM and CDR2 ANQGSEA. The CDR3 runs to 15 residues. The CDR3 DNA is TGCAGCGGCGTCGGGTCCAGCGGGAGTCCAGATACGCAGTATTTT. It codes for CSGVGSSGSPDTQYF.

This chain joins TRBV20-1 and TRBJ2-5; TRBD2 matches at 7 bases. The CDR3 covers 15 residues. Looked up from germline, CDR1 is DFQATT and CDR2 is SNEGSKA (reference sequence). V was pared by 3 bases and J by 9 bases, with 16 bases of the junction left unmatched. The CDR3 spells CSARPASGLREAQYF. The CDR3 coding sequence is TGCAGTGCTAGGCCGGCTAGCGGCCTCCGGGAGGCCCAGTACTTC.